A selection of T cell receptor beta chains follows, all from one sample in a study of T cells in Graves' hyperthyroidism and ophthalmopathy. TCRdb independently ran MiXCR on the multiplex PCR reads; one entry per CDR3 protein. The sample contains hundreds of thousands of distinct CDR3 sequences, about 15% of which appear only once. Material: blood. The origin of the receptors is a woman aged 18-30 years with Graves' hyperthyroidism. The CDR3 runs from the conserved cysteine through the conserved F or W. Each record gives: clone size, D gene, J gene, V gene, CDR3 DNA, CDR3 protein. The D gene is left open where the match is weak. Some rows mark clone size as missing; the rest say once, few, many or name a class of expanded clone.

many | - | TRBJ1-2 | TRBV30 | TGTGCCGTTAAAAAGGCAGCTTCAAGAGCTAACTATGGCTACACCTTC | CAVKKAASRANYGYTF
many | - | TRBJ2-5 | TRBV27 | TGTGCCAGCAGTTCGATAATCCAGTGGAAAGAGACCCAGTACTTC | CASSSIIQWKETQYF
many | - | TRBJ2-1 | TRBV11-3 | TGTGCCAGCAGCCCTAGCCGCGGGTCCTACAATGAGCAGTTCTTC | CASSPSRGSYNEQFF
few | - | TRBJ2-3 | TRBV15 | TGTGCCACCAGCAGAATTTTGCTGGCGGATTCTGGCACAGATACGCAGTATTTT | CATSRILLADSGTDTQYF
many | - | TRBJ1-2 | TRBV27 | TGTGCCAGCAGTTTATCCGACTCACTCCACTATGGCTACACCTTC | CASSLSDSLHYGYTF
many | - | TRBJ1-1 | TRBV11-2 | TGTGCCAGCAGCTCCGCGTGGGGGCGCATCACTGAAGCTTTCTTT | CASSSAWGRITEAFF
few | - | TRBJ1-1 | TRBV20-1 | TGCAGTGCTAGTTGGGGCAGGACCATGAACACTGAAGCTTTCTTT | CSASWGRTMNTEAFF
many | - | TRBJ2-5 | TRBV28 | TGTGCCAGCAGTTACGGGGTAGGGCAGATCCAAGAGACCCAGTACTTC | CASSYGVGQIQETQYF
- | - | TRBJ2-7 | TRBV6-1 | TGTGCCACGTGCATTACGAGCCCCTACGAGCAGTACTTC | CATCITSPYEQYF
many | - | TRBJ1-1 | TRBV18 | TGTGCCAGCGAAGAGGTTATAGGTGTCACTGAAGCTTTCTTT | CASEEVIGVTEAFF
many | - | TRBJ2-1 | TRBV15 | TGTGCCACCAGCAGAGATAGGTCGAGCTCCTACAATGAGCAGTTCTTC | CATSRDRSSSYNEQFF
- | TRBD1 | TRBJ2-7 | TRBV7-9 | TGTGCCAGCAGCATCCGCACCGGGACAGACGACTACGAGCAGTACTTC | CASSIRTGTDDYEQYF
few | TRBD1 | TRBJ1-4 | TRBV5-6 | TGTGCCAGCAGCTTGGGGACAGGGTCCGCGTGGATTAGTGAAAAACTGTTTTTT | CASSLGTGSAWISEKLFF
few | - | TRBJ1-2 | TRBV7-9 | TGTGCCAGCAGCTTAGCAGGTTCGGCAGCGAGGAACTATGGCTACACCTTC | CASSLAGSAARNYGYTF
- | - | TRBJ1-2 | TRBV6-1 | TGTGCCAGCAGTGAACCCGGGCATGGCTACACCTTC | CASSEPGHGYTF
many | TRBD2 | TRBJ2-1 | TRBV7-9 | TGTGCCAGCAGCTCAACTAGCGGGAGAATCGGCAATGAGCAGTTCTTC | CASSSTSGRIGNEQFF
- | - | TRBJ1-5 | TRBV3-1 | TGTGCCAGCAGCCAAGGGGGGGTAAGTGTTCAGCCCCAGCATTTT | CASSQGGVSVQPQHF
- | TRBD1 | TRBJ1-5 | TRBV29-1 | TGCAGCGTGGAGACAGGGGGCTCGGGACAGCCCCAGCATTTT | CSVETGGSGQPQHF
- | - | TRBJ2-7 | TRBV9 | TGTGCCAGCAGCGTAGGCAGGGACCCATACGAGCAGTACTTC | CASSVGRDPYEQYF
few | - | TRBJ2-2 | TRBV20-1 | TGCAGTGCTAGAGATCCCGGGGGAGGGGAGCTGTTTTTT | CSARDPGGGELFF
many | TRBD1 | TRBJ2-7 | TRBV11-2 | TGTGCCAGCTTGACGGGACAGGGGACTTACGAGCAGTACTTC | CASLTGQGTYEQYF
many | TRBD1 | TRBJ1-2 | TRBV2 | TGTGCCAGCAGTGACATGAGACAGGGGGCTGGAGGCTACACCTTC | CASSDMRQGAGGYTF
- | - | TRBJ1-4 | TRBV4-1 | TGCGCCAGCAGCCGGGAGAAGAGATCAACTAATGAAAAACTGTTTTTT | CASSREKRSTNEKLFF
- | - | TRBJ2-3 | TRBV28 | TGTGCCAGCAGTTTATTAGGGACGCTGGGCAGCACAGATACGCAGTATTTT | CASSLLGTLGSTDTQYF
many | - | TRBJ2-4 | TRBV6-2/TRBV6-3 | TGTGCCAGCAACCCTTACCACTCAGCCAAAAACATTCAGTACTTC | CASNPYHSAKNIQYF
many | TRBD1 | TRBJ1-1 | TRBV2 | TGTGCCAGCAGGGCGGACAGGGAAAGCGCTGAAGCTTTCTTT | CASRADRESAEAFF